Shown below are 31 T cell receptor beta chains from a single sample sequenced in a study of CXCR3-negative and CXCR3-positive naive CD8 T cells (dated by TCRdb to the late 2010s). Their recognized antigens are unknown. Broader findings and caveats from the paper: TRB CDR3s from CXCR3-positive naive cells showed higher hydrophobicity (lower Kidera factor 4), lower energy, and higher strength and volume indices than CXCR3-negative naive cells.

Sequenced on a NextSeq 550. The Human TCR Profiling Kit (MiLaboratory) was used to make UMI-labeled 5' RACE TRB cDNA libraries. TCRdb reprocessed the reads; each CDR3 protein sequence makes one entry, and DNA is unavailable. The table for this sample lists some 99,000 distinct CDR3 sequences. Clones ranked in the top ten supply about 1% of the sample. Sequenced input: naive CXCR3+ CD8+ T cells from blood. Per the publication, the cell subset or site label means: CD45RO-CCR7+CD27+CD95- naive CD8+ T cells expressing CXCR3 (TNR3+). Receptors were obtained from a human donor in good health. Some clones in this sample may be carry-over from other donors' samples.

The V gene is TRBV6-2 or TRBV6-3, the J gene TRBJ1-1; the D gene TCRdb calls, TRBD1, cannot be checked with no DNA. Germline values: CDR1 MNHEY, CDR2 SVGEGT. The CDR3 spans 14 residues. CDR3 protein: CATTMRTGPTEAFF.

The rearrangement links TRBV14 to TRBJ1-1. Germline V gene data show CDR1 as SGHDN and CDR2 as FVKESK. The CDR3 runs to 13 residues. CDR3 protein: CASSQDPGTEAFF.

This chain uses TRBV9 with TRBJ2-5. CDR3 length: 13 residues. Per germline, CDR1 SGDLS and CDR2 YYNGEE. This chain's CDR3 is CASRVDGSETQYF.

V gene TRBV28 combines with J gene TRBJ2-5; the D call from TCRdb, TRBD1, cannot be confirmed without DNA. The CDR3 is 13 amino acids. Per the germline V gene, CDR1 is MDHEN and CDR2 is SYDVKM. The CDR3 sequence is CASSEQGWETQYF. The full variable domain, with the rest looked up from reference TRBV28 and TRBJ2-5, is DVKVTQSSRYLVKRTGEKVFLECVQDMDHENMFWYRQDPGLGLRLIYFSYDVKMKEKGDIPEGYSVSREKKERFSLILESASTNQTSMYLCASSEQGWETQYFGPGTRLLVL.

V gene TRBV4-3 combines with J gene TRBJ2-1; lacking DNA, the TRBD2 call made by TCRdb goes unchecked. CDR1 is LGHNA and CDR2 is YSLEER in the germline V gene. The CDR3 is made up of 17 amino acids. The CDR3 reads CASSPHSTSGGAREQFF.

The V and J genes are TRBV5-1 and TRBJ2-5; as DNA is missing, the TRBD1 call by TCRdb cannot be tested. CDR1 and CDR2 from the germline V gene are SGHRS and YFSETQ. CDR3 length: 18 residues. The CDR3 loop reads CASSLGLGERGPQETQYF.

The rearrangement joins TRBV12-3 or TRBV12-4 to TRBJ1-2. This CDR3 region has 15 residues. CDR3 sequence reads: CASSPPSSANYGYTF.

The CDR3 spells CASSSYRGYEQYF. V usage is TRBV12-3 or TRBV12-4 and J usage is TRBJ2-7; TCRdb's D call, TRBD1, is unchecked because there is no DNA. The CDR3 totals 13 residues.

CDR3 sequence: CSVGEPYGHSF. The chain carries TRBV29-1 and TRBJ1-4; TCRdb's D gene call, TRBD1, goes unchecked for lack of DNA. This CDR3 has 11 amino acids. Germline V gene data show CDR1 as SQVTM and CDR2 as ANQGSEA.

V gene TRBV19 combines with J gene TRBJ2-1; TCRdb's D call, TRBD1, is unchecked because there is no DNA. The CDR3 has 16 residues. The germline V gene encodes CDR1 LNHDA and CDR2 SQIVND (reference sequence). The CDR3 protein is CASSIWVGTGLDEQFF. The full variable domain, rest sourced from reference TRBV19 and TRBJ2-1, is DGGITQSPKYLFRKEGQNVTLSCEQNLNHDAMYWYRQDPGQGLRLIYYSQIVNDFQKGDIAEGYSVSREKKESFPLTVTSAQKNPTAFYLCASSIWVGTGLDEQFFGPGTRLTVL.

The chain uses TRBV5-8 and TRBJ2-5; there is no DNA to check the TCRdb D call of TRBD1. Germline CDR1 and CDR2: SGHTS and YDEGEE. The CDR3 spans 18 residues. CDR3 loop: CASSLFPSTSTRGETQYF.

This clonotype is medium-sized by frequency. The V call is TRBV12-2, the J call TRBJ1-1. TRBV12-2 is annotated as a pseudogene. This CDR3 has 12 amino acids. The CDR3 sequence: CASRLPGREAFF.

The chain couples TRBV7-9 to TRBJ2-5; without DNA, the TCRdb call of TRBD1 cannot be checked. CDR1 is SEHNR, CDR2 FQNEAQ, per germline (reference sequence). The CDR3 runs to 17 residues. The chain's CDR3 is CASSVVQGAWDQETQYF.

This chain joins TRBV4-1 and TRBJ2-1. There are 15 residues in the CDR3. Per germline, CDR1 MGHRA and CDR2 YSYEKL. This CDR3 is CASSQAKVTYNEQFF.

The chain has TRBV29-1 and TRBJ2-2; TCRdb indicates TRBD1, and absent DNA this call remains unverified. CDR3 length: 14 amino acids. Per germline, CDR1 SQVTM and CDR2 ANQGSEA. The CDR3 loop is CSVEAQGYTGELFF.

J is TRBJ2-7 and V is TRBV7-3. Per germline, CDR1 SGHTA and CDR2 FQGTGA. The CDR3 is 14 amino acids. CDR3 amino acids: CASSPSHGSYEQYF. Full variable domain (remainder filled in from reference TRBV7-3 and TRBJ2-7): GAGVSQTPSNKVTEKGKYVELRCDPISGHTALYWYRQSLGQGPEFLIYFQGTGAADDSGLPNDRFFAVRPEGSVSTLKIQRTERGDSAVYLCASSPSHGSYEQYFGPGTRLTVT.

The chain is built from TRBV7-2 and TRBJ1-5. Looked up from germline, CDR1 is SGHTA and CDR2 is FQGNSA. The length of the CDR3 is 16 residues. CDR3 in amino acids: CASSLGFGWGNQPQHF.

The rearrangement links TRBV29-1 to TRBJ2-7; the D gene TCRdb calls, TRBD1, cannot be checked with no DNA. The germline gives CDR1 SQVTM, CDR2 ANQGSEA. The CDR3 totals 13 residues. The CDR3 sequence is CSVEGGPYYEQYF.

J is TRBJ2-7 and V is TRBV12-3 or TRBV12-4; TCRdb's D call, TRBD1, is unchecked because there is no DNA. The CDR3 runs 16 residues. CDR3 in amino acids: CASSSNGLDRVGEQYF.

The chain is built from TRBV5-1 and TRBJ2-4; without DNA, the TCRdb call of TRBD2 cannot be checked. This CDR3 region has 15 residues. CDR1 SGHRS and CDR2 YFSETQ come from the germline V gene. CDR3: CASSLAGGVRDIQYF.

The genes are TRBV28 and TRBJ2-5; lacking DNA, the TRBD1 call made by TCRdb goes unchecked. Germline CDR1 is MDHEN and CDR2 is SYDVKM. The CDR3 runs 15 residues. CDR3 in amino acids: CASRGWGQGQETQYF.

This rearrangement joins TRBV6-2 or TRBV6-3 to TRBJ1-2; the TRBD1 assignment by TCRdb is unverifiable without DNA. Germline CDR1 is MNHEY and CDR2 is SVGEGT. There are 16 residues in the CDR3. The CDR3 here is CASSYPTGSVNYGYTF.

The chain's CDR3 is CASSPLGGPSTDTQYF. This chain joins TRBV6-5 and TRBJ2-3; TCRdb's assignment of TRBD1 cannot be checked, as there is no DNA. Germline CDR1 and CDR2: MNHEY and SVGAGI. The CDR3 is made up of 16 amino acids.

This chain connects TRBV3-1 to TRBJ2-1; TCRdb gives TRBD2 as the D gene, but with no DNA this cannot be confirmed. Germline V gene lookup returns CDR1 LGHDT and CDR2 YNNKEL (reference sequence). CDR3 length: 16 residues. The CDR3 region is CASSQVGGGAYNEQFF.

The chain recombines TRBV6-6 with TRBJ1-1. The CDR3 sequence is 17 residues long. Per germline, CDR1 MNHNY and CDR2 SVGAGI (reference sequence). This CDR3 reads CASSYSSPRAMNTEAFF.

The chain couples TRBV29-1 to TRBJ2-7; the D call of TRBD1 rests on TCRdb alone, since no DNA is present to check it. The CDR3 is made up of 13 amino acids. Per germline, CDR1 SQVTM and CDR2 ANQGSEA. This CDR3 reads CSVVWSGSYEQYF.

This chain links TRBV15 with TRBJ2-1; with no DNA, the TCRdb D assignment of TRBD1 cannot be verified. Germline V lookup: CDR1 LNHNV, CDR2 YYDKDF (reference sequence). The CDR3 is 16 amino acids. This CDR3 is CATSRARDGRYNEQFF.

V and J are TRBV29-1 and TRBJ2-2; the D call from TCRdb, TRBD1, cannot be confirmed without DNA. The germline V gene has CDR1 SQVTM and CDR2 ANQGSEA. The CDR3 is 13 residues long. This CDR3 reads CSVGQGNTGELFF.

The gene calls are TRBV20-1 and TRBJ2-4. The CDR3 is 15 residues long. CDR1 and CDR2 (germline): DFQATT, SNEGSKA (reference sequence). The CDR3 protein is CSARDFGQAKNIQYF.

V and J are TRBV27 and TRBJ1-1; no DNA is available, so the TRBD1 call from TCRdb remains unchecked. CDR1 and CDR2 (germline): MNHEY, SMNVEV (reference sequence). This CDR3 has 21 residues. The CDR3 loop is CASSFYARGTGEGGPNTEAFF.

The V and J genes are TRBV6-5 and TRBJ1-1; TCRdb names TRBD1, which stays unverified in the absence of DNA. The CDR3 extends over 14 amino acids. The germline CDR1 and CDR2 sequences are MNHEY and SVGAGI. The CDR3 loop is CASSPMGGNTEAFF.